This entry concerns a single T cell receptor (beta chain). These data come from a study of cytomegalovirus exposure and HLA in healthy donors. The primer mix had 60 Vbeta and 13 Jbeta primers. Produced via immunoSEQ multiplex PCR; TCRdb's table is partial and in-frame only. The sample includes some 180,000 clones, over 65% seen only once; the top ten take 3.4%. Germline V gene data show CDR1 as LGHNA and CDR2 as YNFKEQ. This CDR3 has 17 residues. V shed 0 bases and J 9 bases; nucleotides not matched to a gene: 9. The specimen was PBMCs. The chain is built from TRBV4-2 and TRBJ2-1; 12 nucleotides agree with TRBD2. This TCR was sampled from a man in his forties in good health and CMV-seropositive. CDR3 bases: TGTGCCAGCAGCCAAGATGTGGCTAGCGGGAGGGCCGTTGAGCAGTTCTTC. Its translation is CASSQDVASGRAVEQFF.